This record covers a single TCR beta chain. The antigen remains unidentified. This CDR3 region has 19 residues. Trimming took 0 bases from V and 4 from J; bases not matched to a gene: 14. Looked up from germline, CDR1 is SGHDT and CDR2 is YYEEEE. The sample belongs to a study of shared clonotypes between healthy human individuals. General study findings and limits: What rarefaction showed was incomplete sorted-subset sequencing despite large depth.

Data came from immunoSEQ multiplex PCR; TCRdb stores just in-frame clones and leaves some out. Among 2 million to 3 million clones, roughly nine tenths were seen once, and the ten largest hold under 0.15%. The clonotype was recovered from a man between 18 and 35 years old in good health. This chain uses TRBV5-6 with TRBJ2-1; 9 nucleotides match TRBD2. What was sequenced was naive CD4+ T cells sorted from blood. Subset: CD45RA+ positively selected. The CDR3 sequence: CASSLAGVTGLASYNEQFF. The DNA for the CDR3 is TGTGCCAGCAGCTTGGCTGGTGTCACTGGACTAGCGAGTTACAATGAGCAGTTCTTC.